This TCR beta chain came from a study of T cells in Graves' hyperthyroidism and ophthalmopathy. Study-wide background: Prior to any treatment, at the point of initial diagnosis, peripheral blood was collected.

It was RNA transcripts that yielded the amplified TCR beta CDR3 regions. HTBI primers drove first-round RT-PCR of the TCR CDR3. TCRdb reprocessed the multiplex PCR reads via MiXCR and lists one record per CDR3 protein. This table has 350,000 to 400,000 distinct CDR3 sequences, approximately 15% appearing once. Diagnosis of hyperthyroidism was new in patients aged 18 to 65, and its duration was under 2 months. Based on clinical symptoms, serum thyroxine and TRAb, thyroid ultrasound and orbital computed tomography, diagnoses were reached. This clonotype occurred many times. Germline loops: CDR1 SGHDT, CDR2 YYEEEE. The V gene end was trimmed by 3 bases and the J gene end by 2 bases; junction bases not matched to a gene: 3. This CDR3 has 14 residues.

Sequencing was done on a sample of blood. The TCR originated in an older woman with Graves' hyperthyroidism. The chain combines TRBV5-6 with TRBJ2-3, with 7 bases matching TRBD2. The CDR3 region has the DNA TGTGCCAGCAGCTCACTAGCGAACACAGATACGCAGTATTTT. Translating it yields CASSSLANTDTQYF.